The clone carrying this T cell receptor beta chain has just one count. Its cognate antigen is unknown. At one end, the junction sequence differs from germline, possibly due to a read error. Germline lookup yields CDR1 MDHEN and CDR2 SYDVKM. This CDR3 has 14 residues. A modified ARM-PCR protocol with three rounds of nested PCR amplified TCRbeta. MiXCR, run by TCRdb on the multiplex PCR reads, gives a single entry per CDR3 protein. The data show about 76,000 distinct CDR3 sequences, around 65% seen once. These data come from a study of tumor and adjacent non-tumor tissue in lung cancer. Study-level information: Aged about 31 to 80 years, patients included roughly eleven men and roughly 5 women with stage I to III disease. About 4.17 million productive TCRbeta reads were obtained per sample on average. Whole-study findings and limits: Compared with tumor, normal lung showed significantly lower TCR diversity.

This sample's RNA came from whole unsorted tissue. Donors were chemotherapy-naive, newly diagnosed lung cancer surgical patients in China, August–late 2014. This rearrangement joins TRBV28 to TRBJ2-7; D might be TRBD2 (5 bases). This sequence was found in an older woman with non-small cell lung cancer. Sequencing was carried out using lung tumor tissue. CDR3 DNA: TGTGCCAGTAGTCTGCGCGAGCGGAGATACGAGCGGTATTTC. Its translation: CASSLRERRYERYF.